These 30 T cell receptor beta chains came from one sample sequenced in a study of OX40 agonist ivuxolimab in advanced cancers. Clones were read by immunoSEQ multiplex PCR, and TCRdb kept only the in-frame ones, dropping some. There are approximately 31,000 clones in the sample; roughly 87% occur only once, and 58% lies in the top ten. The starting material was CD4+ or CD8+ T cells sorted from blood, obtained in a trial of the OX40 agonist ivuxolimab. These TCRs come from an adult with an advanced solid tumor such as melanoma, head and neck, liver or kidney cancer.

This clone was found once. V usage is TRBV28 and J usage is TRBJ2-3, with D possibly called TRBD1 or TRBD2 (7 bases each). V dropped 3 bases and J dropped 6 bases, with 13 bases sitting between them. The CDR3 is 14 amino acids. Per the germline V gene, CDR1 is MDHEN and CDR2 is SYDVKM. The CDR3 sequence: CASSFLQGGDTQYF. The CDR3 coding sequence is TGTGCCAGCAGTTTCCTGCAGGGGGGGGATACGCAGTATTTT.

Here the CDR3 DNA reads TGTGCCTATACGACAGGGTACCCATACGAGCAGTACTTC. This translates into CAYTTGYPYEQYF. The chain employs TRBV7-3 and TRBJ2-7; 7 bases line up with TRBD1. There are 13 residues in the CDR3. V dropped 11 bases and J dropped 4; count of bases not matched to a gene: 11. The V gene's germline CDR1 is SGHTA and CDR2 FQGTGA.

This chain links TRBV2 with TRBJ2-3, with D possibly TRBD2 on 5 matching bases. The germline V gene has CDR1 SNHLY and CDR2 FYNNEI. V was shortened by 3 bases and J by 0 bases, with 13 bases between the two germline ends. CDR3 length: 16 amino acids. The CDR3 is CASSEASTGSTDTQYF. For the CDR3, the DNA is TGTGCCAGCAGTGAGGCTAGCACGGGTAGCACAGATACGCAGTATTTT.

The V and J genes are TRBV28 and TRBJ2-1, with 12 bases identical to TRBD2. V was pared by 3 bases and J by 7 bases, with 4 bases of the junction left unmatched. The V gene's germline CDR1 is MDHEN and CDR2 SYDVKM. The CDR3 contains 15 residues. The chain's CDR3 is CASSFQLAGGNEQFF. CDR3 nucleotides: TGTGCCAGCAGTTTTCAGCTAGCGGGGGGGAATGAGCAGTTCTTC.

The CDR3 sequence is CASSPAGQPQHF. The CDR3 DNA sequence: TGTGCCAGCAGCCCCGCCGGGCAGCCCCAGCATTTT. V is TRBV5-6 and J is TRBJ1-5; D unclear. Germline CDR1 SGHDT, CDR2 YYEEEE. The CDR3 is 12 residues long. Trimming stripped 4 bases from V and 7 bases from J, with 9 bases between.

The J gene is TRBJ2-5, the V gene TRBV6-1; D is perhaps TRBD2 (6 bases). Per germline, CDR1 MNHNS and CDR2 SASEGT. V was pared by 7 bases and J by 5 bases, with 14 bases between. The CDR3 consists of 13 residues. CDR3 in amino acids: CASIGGSRETQYF. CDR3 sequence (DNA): TGTGCCAGCATTGGGGGGTCCCGTGAGACCCAGTACTTC.

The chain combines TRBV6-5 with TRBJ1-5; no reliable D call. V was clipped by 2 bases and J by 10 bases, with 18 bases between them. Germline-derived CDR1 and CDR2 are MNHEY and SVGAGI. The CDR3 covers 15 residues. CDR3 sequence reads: CASSYQRGRSAPQHF. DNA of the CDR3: TGTGCCAGCAGTTACCAGAGAGGAAGGTCAGCCCCCCAGCATTTT.

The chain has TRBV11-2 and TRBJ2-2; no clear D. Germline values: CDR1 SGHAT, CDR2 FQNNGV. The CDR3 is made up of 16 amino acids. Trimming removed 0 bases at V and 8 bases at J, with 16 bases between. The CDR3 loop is CASSLDVGPLWGELFF. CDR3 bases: TGTGCCAGCAGCTTAGACGTGGGTCCTCTATGGGGGGAGCTGTTTTTT. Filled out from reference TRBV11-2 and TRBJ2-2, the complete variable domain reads EAGVAQSPRYKIIEKRQSVAFWCNPISGHATLYWYQQILGQGPKLLIQFQNNGVVDDSQLPKDRFSAERLKGVDSTLKIQPAKLEDSAVYLCASSLDVGPLWGELFFGEGSRLTVL.

CDR3 loop: CASSAQGGFPQDTQYF. CDR3 coding DNA: TGTGCCAGCAGCGCCCAAGGGGGCTTTCCACAAGATACGCAGTATTTT. The chain carries TRBV9 and TRBJ2-3; TRBD1 matches 7 bases. V lost 3 bases, J lost 5 bases, and 12 bases stayed unmatched. CDR1 is SGDLS, CDR2 YYNGEE, per germline. The CDR3 is 16 residues long.

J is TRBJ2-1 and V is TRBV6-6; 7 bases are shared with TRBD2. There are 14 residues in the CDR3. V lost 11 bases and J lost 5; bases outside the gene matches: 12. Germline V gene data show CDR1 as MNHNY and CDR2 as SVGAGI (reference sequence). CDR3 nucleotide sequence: TGTGCCGTGAACCAGCGGGGAGAGAACAATGAGCAGTTCTTC. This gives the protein CAVNQRGENNEQFF.

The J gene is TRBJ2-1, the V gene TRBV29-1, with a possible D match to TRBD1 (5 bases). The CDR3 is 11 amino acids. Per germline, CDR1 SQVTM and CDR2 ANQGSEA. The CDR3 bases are TGCAGTTTCTATAGGGGAACTGAGCAGTTCTTC. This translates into CSFYRGTEQFF.

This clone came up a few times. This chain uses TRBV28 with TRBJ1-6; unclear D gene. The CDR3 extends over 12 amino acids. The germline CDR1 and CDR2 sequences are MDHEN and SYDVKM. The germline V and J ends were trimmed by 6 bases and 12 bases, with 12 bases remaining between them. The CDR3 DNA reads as TGTGCCAGCAGATCCTTTCGGGAACCCCTCCACTTT. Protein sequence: CASRSFREPLHF.

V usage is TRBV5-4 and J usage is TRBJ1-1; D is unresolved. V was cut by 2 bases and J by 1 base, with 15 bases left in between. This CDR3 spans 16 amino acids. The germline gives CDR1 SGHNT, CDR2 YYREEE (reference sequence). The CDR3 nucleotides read TGTGCCAGCAGCTTATCTGATACATTTGGGAACACTGAAGCTTTCTTT. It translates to CASSLSDTFGNTEAFF.

CDR3 in amino acids: CASTLAAEQFF. Written as DNA, the CDR3 is TGTGCCAGCACCCTGGCGGCCGAGCAGTTCTTC. The J gene is TRBJ2-1, the V gene TRBV6-6; D is uncertain. Germline CDR1 MNHNY, CDR2 SVGAGI (reference sequence). Trimming took 7 bases from V and 10 from J, leaving 11 bases between them. The CDR3 is made up of 11 amino acids.

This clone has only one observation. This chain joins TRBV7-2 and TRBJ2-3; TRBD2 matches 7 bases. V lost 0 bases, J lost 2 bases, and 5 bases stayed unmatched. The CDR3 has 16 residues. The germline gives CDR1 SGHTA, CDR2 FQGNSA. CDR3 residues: CASSLAPSGYTDTQYF. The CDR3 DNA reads TGTGCCAGCAGCTTAGCCCCTAGCGGATACACAGATACGCAGTATTTT.

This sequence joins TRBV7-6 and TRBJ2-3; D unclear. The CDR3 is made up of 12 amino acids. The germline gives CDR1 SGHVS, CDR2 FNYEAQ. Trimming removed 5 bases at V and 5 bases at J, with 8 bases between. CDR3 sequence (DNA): TGTGCCAGCAGCCCCTCGGGAGATACGCAGTATTTT. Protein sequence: CASSPSGDTQYF.

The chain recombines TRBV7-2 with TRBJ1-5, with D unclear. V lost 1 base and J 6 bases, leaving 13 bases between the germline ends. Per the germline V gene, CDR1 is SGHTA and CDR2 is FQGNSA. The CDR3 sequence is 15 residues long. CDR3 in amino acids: CASSLGFWEFQPQHF. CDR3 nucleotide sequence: TGTGCCAGCAGCTTAGGATTTTGGGAATTTCAGCCCCAGCATTTT.

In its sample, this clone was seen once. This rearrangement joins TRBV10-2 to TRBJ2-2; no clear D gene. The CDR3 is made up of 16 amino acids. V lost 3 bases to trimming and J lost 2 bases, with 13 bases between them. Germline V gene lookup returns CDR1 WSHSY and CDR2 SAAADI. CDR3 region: CASSDSRKTNTGELFF. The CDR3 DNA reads TGCGCCAGCAGTGACAGTCGCAAGACAAACACCGGGGAGCTGTTTTTT.

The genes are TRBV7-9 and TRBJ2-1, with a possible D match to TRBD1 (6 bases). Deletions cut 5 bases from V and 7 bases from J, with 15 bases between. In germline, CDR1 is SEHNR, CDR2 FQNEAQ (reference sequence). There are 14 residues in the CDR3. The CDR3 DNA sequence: TGTGCCAGCAGCAACACTGCCCAGGGGAATGAGCAGTTCTTC. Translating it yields CASSNTAQGNEQFF.

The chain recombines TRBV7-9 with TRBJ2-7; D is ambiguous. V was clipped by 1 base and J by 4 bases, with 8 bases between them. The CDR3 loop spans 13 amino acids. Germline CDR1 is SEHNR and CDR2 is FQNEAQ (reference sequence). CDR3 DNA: TGTGCCAGCAGCTTAGAGGCAGCTTACGAGCAGTACTTC. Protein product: CASSLEAAYEQYF. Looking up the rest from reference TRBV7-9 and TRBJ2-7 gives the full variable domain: DTGVSQNPRHKITKRGQNVTFRCDPISEHNRLYWYRQTLGQGPEFLTYFQNEAQLEKSRLLSDRFSAERPKGSFSTLEIQRTEQGDSAMYLCASSLEAAYEQYFGPGTRLTVT.

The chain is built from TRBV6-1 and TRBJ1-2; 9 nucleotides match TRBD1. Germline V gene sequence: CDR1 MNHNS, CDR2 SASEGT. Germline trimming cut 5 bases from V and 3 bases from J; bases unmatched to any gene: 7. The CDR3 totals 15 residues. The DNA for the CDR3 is TGTGCCAGCAGTCCCTCCCGGACAGGGGACTATGGCTACACCTTC. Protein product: CASSPSRTGDYGYTF.

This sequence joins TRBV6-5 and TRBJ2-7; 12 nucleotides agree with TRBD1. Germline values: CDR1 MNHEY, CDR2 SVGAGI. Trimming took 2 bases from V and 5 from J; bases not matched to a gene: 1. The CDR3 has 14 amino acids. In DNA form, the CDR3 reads TGTGCCAGCAGTTACGGGACAGGGGGCAACGAGCAGTACTTC. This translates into CASSYGTGGNEQYF.

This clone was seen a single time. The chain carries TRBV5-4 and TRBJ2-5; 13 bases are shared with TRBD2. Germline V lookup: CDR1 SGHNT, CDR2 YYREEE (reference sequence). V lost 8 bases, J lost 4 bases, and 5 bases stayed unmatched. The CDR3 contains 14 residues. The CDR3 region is CASRTSGGRETQYF. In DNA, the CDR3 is TGTGCCAGTCGGACTAGCGGGGGAAGAGAGACCCAGTACTTC.

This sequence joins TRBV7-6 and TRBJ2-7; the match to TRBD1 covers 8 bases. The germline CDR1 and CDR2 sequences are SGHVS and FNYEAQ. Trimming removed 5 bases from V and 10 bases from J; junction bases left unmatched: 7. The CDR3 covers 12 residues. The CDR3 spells CASSQGDRYQYF. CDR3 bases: TGTGCCAGCAGCCAAGGGGACAGGTATCAGTACTTC.

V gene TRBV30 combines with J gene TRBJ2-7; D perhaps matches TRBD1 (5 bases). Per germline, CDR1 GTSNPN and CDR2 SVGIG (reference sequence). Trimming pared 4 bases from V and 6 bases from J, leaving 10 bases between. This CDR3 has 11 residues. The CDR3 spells CAWNPGSEQYF. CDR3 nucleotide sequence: TGTGCCTGGAACCCAGGGTCCGAGCAGTACTTC.

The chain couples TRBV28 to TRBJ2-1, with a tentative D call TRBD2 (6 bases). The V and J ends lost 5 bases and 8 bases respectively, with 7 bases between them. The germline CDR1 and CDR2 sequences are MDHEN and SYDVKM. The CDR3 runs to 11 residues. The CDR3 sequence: CASSTSYEQFF. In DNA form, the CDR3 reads TGTGCCAGCAGTACTAGCTATGAGCAGTTCTTC.

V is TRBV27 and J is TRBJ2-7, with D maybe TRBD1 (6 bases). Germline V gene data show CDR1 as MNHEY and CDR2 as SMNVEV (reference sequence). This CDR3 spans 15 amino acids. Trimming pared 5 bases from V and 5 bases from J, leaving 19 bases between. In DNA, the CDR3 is TGTGCCAGCAGTACCTACAGGGAAGGGAGAAACGAGCAGTACTTC. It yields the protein CASSTYREGRNEQYF.

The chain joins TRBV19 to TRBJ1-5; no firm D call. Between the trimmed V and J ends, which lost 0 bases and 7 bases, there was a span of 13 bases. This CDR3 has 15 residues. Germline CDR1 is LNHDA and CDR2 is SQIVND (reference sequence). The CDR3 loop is CASSIDPGPRQPQHF. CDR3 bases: TGTGCCAGTAGTATAGATCCAGGCCCGCGACAGCCCCAGCATTTT.

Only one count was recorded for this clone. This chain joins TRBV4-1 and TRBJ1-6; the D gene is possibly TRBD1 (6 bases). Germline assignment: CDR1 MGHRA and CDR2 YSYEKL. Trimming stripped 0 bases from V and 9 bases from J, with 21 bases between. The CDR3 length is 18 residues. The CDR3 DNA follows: TGCGCCAGCAGCCAAGATCGGCCGGACAGTGGTTTTTTTTCACCCCTCCACTTT. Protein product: CASSQDRPDSGFFSPLHF.

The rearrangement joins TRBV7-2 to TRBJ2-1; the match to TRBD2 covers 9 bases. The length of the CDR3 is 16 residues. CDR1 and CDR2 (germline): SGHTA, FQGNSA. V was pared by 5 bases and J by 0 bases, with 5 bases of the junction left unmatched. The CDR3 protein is CASSASSGDSYNEQFF. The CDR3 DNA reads TGTGCCAGCAGCGCCTCTAGCGGGGACTCCTACAATGAGCAGTTCTTC. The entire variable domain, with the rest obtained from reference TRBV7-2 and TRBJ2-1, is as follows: GAGVSQSPSNKVTEKGKDVELRCDPISGHTALYWYRQSLGQGLEFLIYFQGNSAPDKSGLPSDRFSAERTGGSVSTLTIQRTQQEDSAVYLCASSASSGDSYNEQFFGPGTRLTVL.